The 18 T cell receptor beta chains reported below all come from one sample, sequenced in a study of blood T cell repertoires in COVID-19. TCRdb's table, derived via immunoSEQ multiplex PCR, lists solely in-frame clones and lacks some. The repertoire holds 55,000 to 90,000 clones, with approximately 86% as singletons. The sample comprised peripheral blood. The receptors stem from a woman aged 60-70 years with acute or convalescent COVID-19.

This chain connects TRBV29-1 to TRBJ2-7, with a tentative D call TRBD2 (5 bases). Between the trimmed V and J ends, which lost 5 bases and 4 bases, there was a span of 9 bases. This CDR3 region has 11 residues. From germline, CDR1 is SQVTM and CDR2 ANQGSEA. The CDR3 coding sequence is TGCAGCGTTAGTGAGGGTTACGAGCAGTACTTC. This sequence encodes CSVSEGYEQYF.

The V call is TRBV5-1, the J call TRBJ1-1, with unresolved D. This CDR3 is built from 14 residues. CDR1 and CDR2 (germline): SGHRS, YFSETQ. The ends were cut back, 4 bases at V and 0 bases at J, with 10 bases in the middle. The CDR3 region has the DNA TGCGCCAGCAGCCCTGATCCAGTGAACACTGAAGCTTTCTTT. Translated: CASSPDPVNTEAFF.

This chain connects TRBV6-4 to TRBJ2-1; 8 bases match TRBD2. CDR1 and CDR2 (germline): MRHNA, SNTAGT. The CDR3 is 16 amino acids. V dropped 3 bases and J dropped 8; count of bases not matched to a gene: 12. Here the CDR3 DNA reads TGTGCCAGCAGTGAATCGGGGGGGCGTCGTATCTATGAGCAGTTCTTC. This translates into CASSESGGRRIYEQFF.

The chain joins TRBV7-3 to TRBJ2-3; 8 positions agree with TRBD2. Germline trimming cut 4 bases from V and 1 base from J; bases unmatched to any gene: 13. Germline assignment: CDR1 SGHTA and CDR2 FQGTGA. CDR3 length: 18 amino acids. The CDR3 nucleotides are TGTGCCAGCAGCTCCAGCGGGGGAGCTGGGTGGGGCACAGATACGCAGTATTTT. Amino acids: CASSSSGGAGWGTDTQYF. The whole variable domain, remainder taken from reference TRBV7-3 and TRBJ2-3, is GAGVSQTPSNKVTEKGKYVELRCDPISGHTALYWYRQSLGQGPEFLIYFQGTGAADDSGLPNDRFFAVRPEGSVSTLKIQRTERGDSAVYLCASSSSGGAGWGTDTQYFGPGTRLTVL.

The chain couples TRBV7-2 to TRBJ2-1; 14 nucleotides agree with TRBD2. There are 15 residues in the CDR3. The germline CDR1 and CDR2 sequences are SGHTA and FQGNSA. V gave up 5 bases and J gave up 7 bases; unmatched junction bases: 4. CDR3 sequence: CASSPRTSGGNEQFF. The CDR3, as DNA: TGTGCCAGCAGCCCCCGGACTAGCGGGGGGAATGAGCAGTTCTTC.

The CDR3 spells CASSVTEAHEQYF. CDR3 nucleotides: TGTGCCAGCAGTGTAACCGAGGCTCACGAGCAGTACTTC. The chain has TRBV28 and TRBJ2-7; D not resolved. Trimming removed 5 bases at V and 5 bases at J, with 13 bases between. Germline V gene data show CDR1 as MDHEN and CDR2 as SYDVKM. This CDR3 has 13 residues. Using reference TRBV28 and TRBJ2-7 for the parts outside the CDR3, the full variable domain is DVKVTQSSRYLVKRTGEKVFLECVQDMDHENMFWYRQDPGLGLRLIYFSYDVKMKEKGDIPEGYSVSREKKERFSLILESASTNQTSMYLCASSVTEAHEQYFGPGTRLTVT.

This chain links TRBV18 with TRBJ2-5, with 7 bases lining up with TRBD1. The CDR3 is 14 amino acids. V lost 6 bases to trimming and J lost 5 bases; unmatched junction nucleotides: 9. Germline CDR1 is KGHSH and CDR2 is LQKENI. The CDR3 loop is CASSPTGAGETQYF. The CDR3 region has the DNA TGTGCCAGCTCGCCTACAGGGGCAGGCGAGACCCAGTACTTC.

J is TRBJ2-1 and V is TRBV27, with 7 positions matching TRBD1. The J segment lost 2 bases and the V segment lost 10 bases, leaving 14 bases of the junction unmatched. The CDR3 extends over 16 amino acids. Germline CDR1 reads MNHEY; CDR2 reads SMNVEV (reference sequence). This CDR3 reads CATFHRGFVAYNEQFF. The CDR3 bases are TGTGCCACATTCCACAGGGGTTTCGTAGCCTACAATGAGCAGTTCTTC.

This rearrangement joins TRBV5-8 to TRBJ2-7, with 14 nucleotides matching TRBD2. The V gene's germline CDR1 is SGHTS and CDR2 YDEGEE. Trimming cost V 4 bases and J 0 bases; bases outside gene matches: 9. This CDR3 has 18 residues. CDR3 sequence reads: CASSKSGLAGGFSYEQYF. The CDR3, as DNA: TGTGCCAGCAGCAAGTCCGGACTAGCGGGGGGATTCTCCTACGAGCAGTACTTC.

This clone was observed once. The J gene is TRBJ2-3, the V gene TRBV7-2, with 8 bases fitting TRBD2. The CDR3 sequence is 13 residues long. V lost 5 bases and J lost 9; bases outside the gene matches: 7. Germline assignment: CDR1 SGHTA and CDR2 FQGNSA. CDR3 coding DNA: TGTGCCAGCAGCAACCAAGCGGGGGACACGCAGTATTTT. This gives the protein CASSNQAGDTQYF.

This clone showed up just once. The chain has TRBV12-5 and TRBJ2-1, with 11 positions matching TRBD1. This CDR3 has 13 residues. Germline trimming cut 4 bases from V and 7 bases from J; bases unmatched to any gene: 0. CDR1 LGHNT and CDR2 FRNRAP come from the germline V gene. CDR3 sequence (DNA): TGTGCTAGTGGTTGGGACAGGGGGAATGAGCAGTTCTTC. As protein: CASGWDRGNEQFF.

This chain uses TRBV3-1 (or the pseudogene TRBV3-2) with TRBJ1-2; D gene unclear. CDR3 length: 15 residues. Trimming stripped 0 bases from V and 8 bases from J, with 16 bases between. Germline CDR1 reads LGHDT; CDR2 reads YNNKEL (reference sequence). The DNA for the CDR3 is TGTGCCAGCAGCCAAGACCCTGGACCATCGGGGGGCTACACCTTC. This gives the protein CASSQDPGPSGGYTF.

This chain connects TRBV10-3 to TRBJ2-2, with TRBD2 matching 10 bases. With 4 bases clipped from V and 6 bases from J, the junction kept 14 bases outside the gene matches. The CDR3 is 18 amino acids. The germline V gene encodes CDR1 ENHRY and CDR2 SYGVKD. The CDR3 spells CAISGQGLASARPGELFF. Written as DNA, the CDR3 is TGTGCCATCAGTGGCCAGGGACTAGCGTCGGCCCGCCCCGGGGAGCTGTTTTTT.

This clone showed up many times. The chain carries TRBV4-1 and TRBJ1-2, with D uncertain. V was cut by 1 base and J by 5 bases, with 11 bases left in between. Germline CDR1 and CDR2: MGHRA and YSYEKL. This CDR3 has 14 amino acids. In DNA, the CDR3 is TGCGCCAGCAGCCAAGCGGGGATTCGGTATGGCTACACCTTC. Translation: CASSQAGIRYGYTF.

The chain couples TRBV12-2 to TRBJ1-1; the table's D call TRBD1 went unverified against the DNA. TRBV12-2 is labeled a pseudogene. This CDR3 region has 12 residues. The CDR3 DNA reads TGTGCAAGTCGCCCTCGGACAGGGCTGGCTTTCTTT. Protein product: CASRPRTGLAFF.

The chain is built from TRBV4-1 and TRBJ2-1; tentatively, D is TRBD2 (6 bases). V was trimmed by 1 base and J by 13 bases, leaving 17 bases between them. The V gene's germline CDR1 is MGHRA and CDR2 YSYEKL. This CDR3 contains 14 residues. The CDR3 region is CASSQGGRGAEQFF. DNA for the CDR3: TGCGCCAGCAGCCAAGGTGGGCGGGGAGCGGAACAGTTCTTC.

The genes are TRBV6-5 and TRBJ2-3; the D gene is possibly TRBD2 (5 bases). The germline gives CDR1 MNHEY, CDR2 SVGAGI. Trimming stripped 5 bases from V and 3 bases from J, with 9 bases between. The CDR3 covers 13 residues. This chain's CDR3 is CASSPRGTDTQYF. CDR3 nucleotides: TGTGCCAGCAGTCCAAGAGGGACAGATACGCAGTATTTT.

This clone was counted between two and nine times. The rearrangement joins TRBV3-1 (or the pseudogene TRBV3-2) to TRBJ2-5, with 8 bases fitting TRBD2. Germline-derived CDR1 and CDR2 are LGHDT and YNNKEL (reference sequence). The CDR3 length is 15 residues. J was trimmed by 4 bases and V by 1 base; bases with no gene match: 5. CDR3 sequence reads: CASSQARGGRETQYF. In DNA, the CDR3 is TGTGCCAGCAGCCAAGCACGCGGGGGGCGAGAGACCCAGTACTTC.